These T cell receptor beta chains were read from a single sample in a study of cytomegalovirus exposure and HLA in healthy donors. The repertoire was sequenced with immunoSEQ multiplex PCR; TCRdb's copy has only in-frame clones and lacks some. Of tens of thousands of clones listed, around 96% are singletons. Specimen: PBMCs. These receptors were collected from a woman in her late teens or twenties in good health and CMV-seropositive. Both conserved end residues are part of each CDR3. A D gene is named only where the DNA matches it firmly. Expanded clones get a size class; other rows say once, few or many, or leave the size out.

V	size	D	J	length	DNA	CDR3
TRBV7-9	.	.	TRBJ2-1	18	TGTGCCAGCAGCTTAGTCTTGAACGGGATCGGCTCCTACAATGAGCAGTTCTTC	CASSLVLNGIGSYNEQFF
TRBV18	.	TRBD1	TRBJ2-3	17	TGTGCCAGCTCCCCTGGAAGGGGGCAATCTAGCACAGATACGCAGTATTTT	CASSPGRGQSSTDTQYF
TRBV7-2	.	TRBD2	TRBJ2-3	14	TGTGCCAGCAGCTTAGCTAGCGGGACAGATACGCAGTATTTT	CASSLASGTDTQYF
TRBV4-1	.	.	TRBJ2-2	16	TGCGCCAGCAGCCCCTTAGAGGCGGGTTGGACCGGGGAGCTGTTTTTT	CASSPLEAGWTGELFF
TRBV5-6	.	TRBD1	TRBJ2-7	12	TGTGCCAGCAGTAACAGGGGGCACGAGCAGTACTTC	CASSNRGHEQYF
TRBV4-2	.	.	TRBJ1-2	15	TGTGCCAGCAGCCTTAGCGCGTCAGGATTAGGGGGCTACACCTTC	CASSLSASGLGGYTF
TRBV7-8	.	.	TRBJ2-5	10	TGTGCCAGCAGCCGGGAGACCCAGTACTTC	CASSRETQYF
TRBV7-8	.	.	TRBJ1-1	13	TGTGCCAGCAGCTTGAGAGGGAACACTGAAGCTTTCTTT	CASSLRGNTEAFF
TRBV15	.	.	TRBJ2-1	15	TGTGCCACCAGCCCTAGCCTAATCCTCTCCGATGAGCAGTTCTTC	CATSPSLILSDEQFF
TRBV4-2	.	.	TRBJ2-4	15	TGTGCCAGCAGCCAAGCGGGAGTAGCCAAAAACATTCAGTACTTC	CASSQAGVAKNIQYF
TRBV5-4	.	TRBD2	TRBJ2-1	15	TGTGCCAGCAGCTTGGTTAGCGGGATAACGAATGAGCAGTTCTTC	CASSLVSGITNEQFF
TRBV27	.	TRBD1	TRBJ2-5	15	TGTGCCAGCAGACCTCGCCACGACAGGGAAGAGACCCAGTACTTC	CASRPRHDREETQYF
TRBV2	.	.	TRBJ1-5	15	TGTGCCAGCAGAGGAAGCAGGTACCTAAATCAGCCCCAGCATTTT	CASRGSRYLNQPQHF
TRBV6-1	.	TRBD2	TRBJ2-7	15	TGTGCCAGCAGTCCCCTGGGAGGGAGGAGCTACGAGCAGTACTTC	CASSPLGGRSYEQYF
TRBV18	.	TRBD2	TRBJ2-1	14	TGTGCCAGCTCACCTCAGGGACTAGTCAATGAGCAGTTCTTC	CASSPQGLVNEQFF
TRBV21-1	.	.	TRBJ2-5	15	TGTGCCAGCAGCAGGCTGGGACACCTTGTTGAGACCCAGTACTTC	CASSRLGHLVETQYF
TRBV28	.	.	TRBJ2-1	15	TGTGCCAGCACCAGGAGCGGAGAGACCTACAATGAGCAGTTCTTC	CASTRSGETYNEQFF
TRBV27	.	.	TRBJ2-7	16	TGTGCCAGCAGTCCCCAGGTGAGCGGACGAGGTTACGAGCAGTACTTC	CASSPQVSGRGYEQYF
TRBV11-1	.	TRBD1	TRBJ2-7	14	TGTGCCAGCAGGGGGACAGGGAACAACTACGAGCAGTACTTC	CASRGTGNNYEQYF
TRBV12-2	.	.	TRBJ2-7	15	TGTGCAAGGCTCCGGTTCTTGGGGGGGCTCTACGAGCAGTACTTC	CARLRFLGGLYEQYF
TRBV6-5	.	.	TRBJ2-7	13	TGTGCCAGCAGGATGACTCCCTCCTACGAGCAGTACTTC	CASRMTPSYEQYF
TRBV5-1	.	TRBD1	TRBJ2-7	16	TGCGCCAGCAGCTCGTACCGGGACAGGGGGAAGTACGAGCAGTACTTC	CASSSYRDRGKYEQYF
TRBV11-2	.	.	TRBJ2-2	14	TGTGCCAGCAGCTTCGGGACTCCTACCGGGGAGCTGTTTTTT	CASSFGTPTGELFF
TRBV5-1	.	TRBD2	TRBJ2-3	16	TGCGCCAGCAGCGGGGGACTTAGCGGGGTGGAGGATACGCAGTATTTT	CASSGGLSGVEDTQYF
TRBV5-8	.	.	TRBJ2-5	12	TGTGCCAGCAGCTTGTATCGGGAGACCCAGTACTTC	CASSLYRETQYF
TRBV7-3	.	TRBD2	TRBJ2-1	16	TGTGCCAGCAGCGCGACTAGCGGGACCTTTCGCAATGAGCAGTTCTTC	CASSATSGTFRNEQFF
TRBV30	.	TRBD2	TRBJ2-7	16	TGTGCCTGGAGTGCCGGGAAGGGACTAGGTATCGACGAGCAGTACTTC	CAWSAGKGLGIDEQYF
TRBV7-2	.	.	TRBJ1-2	14	TGTGCCAGCAGCGGTAGTCTGGGGCGAGATGGCTACACCTTC	CASSGSLGRDGYTF
TRBV6-1	.	TRBD2	TRBJ2-7	15	TGTGCCAGCAGGGATCGACTAGCGGGAGTGTTAGAGCAGTACTTC	CASRDRLAGVLEQYF
TRBV7-2	.	.	TRBJ2-7	15	TGTGCCAGCAGCCTACAGGGGGGACTAAACTACGAGCAGTACTTC	CASSLQGGLNYEQYF
TRBV7-3	.	TRBD2	TRBJ2-2	16	TGTGCCAGCAGCTCGGGACTAGCGGGAGGGACCGGGGAGCTGTTTTTT	CASSSGLAGGTGELFF
TRBV2	.	.	TRBJ1-1	14	TGTGCCAGCAGTGAGGAGGTATTGAACACTGAAGCTTTCTTT	CASSEEVLNTEAFF
TRBV2	.	.	TRBJ2-1	15	TGTGCCAGCAGTCTCACTAGTGTTTCCTACAATGAGCAGTTCTTC	CASSLTSVSYNEQFF
TRBV7-9	.	TRBD1	TRBJ2-6	15	TGTGCCAGCAGCACAGGGGGCTCCGGGGCCAACGTCCTGACTTTC	CASSTGGSGANVLTF
TRBV12-5	.	.	TRBJ2-2	13	TGTGCTAGTGGGAAGACTAACTCCGGGGAGCTGTTTTTT	CASGKTNSGELFF
TRBV23-1	once	TRBD1	TRBJ2-4	14	TGCGCCAGCAGTCAAGACAGGGGCAAAAACATTCAGTACTTC	CASSQDRGKNIQYF